A single sample gave rise to the 24 T cell receptor beta chains below, sequenced in a study of cytomegalovirus exposure and HLA in healthy donors. PCR used 60 Vbeta primers and 13 Jbeta primers. Only in-frame clones appear in the TCRdb table, and some are missing; sequencing was by immunoSEQ multiplex PCR. The sample lists roughly 75,000 clones, about 79% occurring once. The sample was PBMCs. The receptors derive from a man aged 65-85 years in good health and CMV-seropositive.

The chain combines TRBV7-9 with TRBJ2-2; D unclear. V was shortened by 1 base and J by 2 bases, with 8 bases between the two germline ends. This CDR3 spans 15 amino acids. Germline CDR1 reads SEHNR; CDR2 reads FQNEAQ (reference sequence). CDR3 loop: CASSLVDTNTGELFF. The CDR3, as DNA: TGTGCCAGCAGCTTAGTTGACACCAACACCGGGGAGCTGTTTTTT.

CDR3 nucleotides: TGTGCCAGCAGCTTAGCTAGCGGGCTTACCTACGAGCAGTACTTC. It yields the protein CASSLASGLTYEQYF. The chain joins TRBV7-2 to TRBJ2-5, with 7 bases aligning to TRBD2. The closer fit of TRBJ2-7 to the DNA end suggests the J call may be wrong. Germline CDR1 and CDR2: SGHTA and FQGNSA. This CDR3 region has 15 residues.

The chain recombines TRBV5-1 with TRBJ2-5, with 15 bases that match TRBD2. The germline gives CDR1 SGHRS, CDR2 YFSETQ. The CDR3 has 17 residues. Germline trimming cut 4 bases from V and 2 bases from J; bases unmatched to any gene: 6. CDR3 amino acids: CASSTGLAGGDQETQYF. The CDR3 DNA follows: TGCGCCAGCAGCACAGGACTAGCGGGGGGGGATCAAGAGACCCAGTACTTC. The whole variable domain, filled in from reference TRBV5-1 and TRBJ2-5, reads KAGVTQTPRYLIKTRGQQVTLSCSPISGHRSVSWYQQTPGQGLQFLFEYFSETQRNKGNFPGRFSGRQFSNSRSEMNVSTLELGDSALYLCASSTGLAGGDQETQYFGPGTRLLVL.

V and J are TRBV4-3 and TRBJ1-2, with no clear D. Trimming left V 0 bases short and J 2 bases short, with 10 bases between. The CDR3 covers 15 residues. CDR1 LGHNA and CDR2 YSLEER come from the germline V gene. The CDR3 sequence is CASSQDIGENYGYTF. CDR3 coding DNA: TGCGCCAGCAGCCAAGATATTGGAGAGAACTATGGCTACACCTTC.

The chain employs TRBV9 and TRBJ2-7; D uncertain. The CDR3 is 13 residues long. Trimming took 0 bases from V and 5 from J, leaving 9 bases between them. CDR1 is SGDLS and CDR2 is YYNGEE in the germline V gene. The CDR3, as DNA: TGTGCCAGCAGCGTAGCTCCCAGTAACGAGCAGTACTTC. Translated, it gives CASSVAPSNEQYF.

V is TRBV29-1 and J is TRBJ1-2, with 9 bases aligning to TRBD1. V lost 6 bases and J lost 3; bases outside the gene matches: 5. Per germline, CDR1 SQVTM and CDR2 ANQGSEA. CDR3 length: 13 residues. The CDR3 here is CSVGQGEDYGYTF. CDR3 nucleotides: TGCAGCGTGGGACAGGGAGAGGACTATGGCTACACCTTC. The full variable domain, its missing parts supplied by reference TRBV29-1 and TRBJ1-2, is SAVISQKPSRDICQRGTSLTIQCQVDSQVTMMFWYRQQPGQSLTLIATANQGSEATYESGFVIDKFPISRPNLTFSTLTVSNMSPEDSSIYLCSVGQGEDYGYTFGSGTRLTVV.

The chain employs TRBV7-9 and TRBJ1-1, with 8 nucleotides matching TRBD1. V trimming: 5 bases; J trimming: 7 bases; junction bases outside the gene matches: 6. The CDR3 loop spans 13 amino acids. Per the germline V gene, CDR1 is SEHNR and CDR2 is FQNEAQ (reference sequence). The CDR3 sequence is CASSRQGRLEAFF. DNA for the CDR3: TGTGCCAGCAGCCGACAGGGGAGGCTTGAAGCTTTCTTT. Full variable domain (remainder filled in from reference TRBV7-9 and TRBJ1-1): DTGVSQNPRHKITKRGQNVTFRCDPISEHNRLYWYRQTLGQGPEFLTYFQNEAQLEKSRLLSDRFSAERPKGSFSTLEIQRTEQGDSAMYLCASSRQGRLEAFFGQGTRLTVV.

The rearrangement links TRBV5-1 to TRBJ1-4; TRBD1 matches at 7 bases. The CDR3 totals 16 residues. V gave up 4 bases and J gave up 0 bases; unmatched junction bases: 6. Germline assignment: CDR1 SGHRS and CDR2 YFSETQ. The DNA of the CDR3 is TGCGCCAGCAGCATAGGGACAGACTCAACTAATGAAAAACTGTTTTTT. Translation gives CASSIGTDSTNEKLFF.

The gene calls are TRBV12-2 and TRBJ1-4; TRBD1 is the table's D call, not checked against the DNA. TRBV12-2 is reported as a pseudogene. The CDR3 sequence is 15 residues long. The CDR3 loop is CASRFTGEADEKLFF. CDR3 DNA sequence: TGTGCAAGTCGCTTTACAGGGGAGGCGGATGAAAAACTGTTTTTT.

The J gene is TRBJ1-1, the V gene TRBV5-1, with a weak D call TRBD1 (6 bases). Trimming shortened V by 6 bases and J by 3 bases, and 15 bases separated the two germline ends. From germline, CDR1 is SGHRS and CDR2 YFSETQ. This CDR3 has 14 residues. CDR3 amino acids: CASTYLGGHTEAFF. In DNA form, the CDR3 reads TGCGCCAGCACCTACCTAGGGGGTCACACTGAAGCTTTCTTT.

The chain combines TRBV19 with TRBJ1-5, with 7 bases matching TRBD1. J was trimmed by 3 bases and V by 7 bases; bases with no gene match: 9. The CDR3 totals 15 residues. Germline V CDR1 and CDR2: LNHDA, SQIVND (reference sequence). CDR3 sequence (DNA): TGTGCCAGTACCCCTCGACAGGGCGACAATCAGCCCCAGCATTTT. Translation: CASTPRQGDNQPQHF.

V usage is TRBV9 and J usage is TRBJ1-1; maybe TRBD1 (5 bases). Germline V gene lookup returns CDR1 SGDLS and CDR2 YYNGEE. The CDR3 is 12 amino acids. V shed 3 bases and J shed 5 bases, with 8 bases lying between them. The CDR3 nucleotides read TGTGCCAGCAGCGCAGGGAATACTGAAGCTTTCTTT. This encodes CASSAGNTEAFF.

The chain employs TRBV18 and TRBJ1-4, with 9 positions matching TRBD1. After removal of 1 base from V and 3 bases from J, the junction contained 0 bases not matched to a gene. CDR3 length: 15 residues. In germline, CDR1 is KGHSH, CDR2 LQKENI. The chain's CDR3 is CASSPRTGANEKLFF. The CDR3 coding sequence is TGTGCCAGCTCACCACGGACAGGGGCTAATGAAAAACTGTTTTTT.

This clone was seen only once. V usage is TRBV7-2 and J usage is TRBJ1-2, with TRBD1 identical over 9 bases. Unmatched junction bases numbered 4, after V lost 1 base and J lost 4 bases. This CDR3 comprises 15 residues. From germline, CDR1 is SGHTA and CDR2 FQGNSA. The CDR3 coding sequence is TGTGCCAGCAGCTTAGGATTGACAGGGGGCTATGGCTACACCTTC. Translated: CASSLGLTGGYGYTF.

This clone appeared once. The CDR3: CASSQQGRFEETQYF. The CDR3 DNA sequence: TGTGCCAGCAGTCAACAGGGTCGGTTCGAAGAGACCCAGTACTTC. The chain combines TRBV2 with TRBJ2-5; weak D call: TRBD1 (6 bases). V was cut by 5 bases and J by 3 bases, with 16 bases left in between. The germline V gene has CDR1 SNHLY and CDR2 FYNNEI. This CDR3 spans 15 amino acids. Full variable domain (outside the CDR3, taken from reference TRBV2 and TRBJ2-5): EPEVTQTPSHQVTQMGQEVILRCVPISNHLYFYWYRQILGQKVEFLVSFYNNEISEKSEIFDDQFSVERPDGSNFTLKIRSTKLEDSAMYFCASSQQGRFEETQYFGPGTRLLVL.

The rearrangement uses TRBV27 and TRBJ1-2, with 7 nucleotides matching TRBD1. Germline V gene lookup returns CDR1 MNHEY and CDR2 SMNVEV (reference sequence). The CDR3 is 12 amino acids. Trimming took 8 bases from V and 7 from J; bases not matched to a gene: 7. The CDR3: CASATGNSGYTF. DNA of the CDR3: TGTGCCAGCGCGACAGGGAACAGTGGCTACACCTTC.

J is TRBJ2-3 and V is TRBV29-1, with D possibly TRBD2 on 5 matching bases. The CDR3 has 13 residues. The V gene's germline CDR1 is SQVTM and CDR2 ANQGSEA. Trimming removed 8 bases at V and 0 bases at J, with 12 bases between. The CDR3 region has the DNA TGCAGCATCCCATGGACTAGCACAGATACGCAGTATTTT. This encodes CSIPWTSTDTQYF.

This chain joins TRBV19 and TRBJ1-6; TRBD1 agrees at 10 bases. With V trimmed by 3 bases and J by 11 bases, 4 bases remained unmatched. This CDR3 has 14 residues. Germline CDR1 reads LNHDA; CDR2 reads SQIVND (reference sequence). CDR3 coding DNA: TGTGCCAGTAGTATCGGAGACAGGGGGCCACCCCTCCACTTT. Protein product: CASSIGDRGPPLHF.

This chain joins TRBV9 and TRBJ2-7; possible D gene TRBD2, 6 bases. V was clipped by 1 base and J by 0 bases, with 11 bases between them. Germline V lookup: CDR1 SGDLS, CDR2 YYNGEE. The CDR3 consists of 15 residues. The CDR3 reads CASSVFGTPSYEQYF. DNA for the CDR3: TGTGCCAGCAGCGTATTTGGGACTCCCTCCTACGAGCAGTACTTC.

The DNA of the CDR3 is TGTGCCAGCTCACCGACAGGGGTCGGAGGTCAGCCCCAGCATTTT. Protein: CASSPTGVGGQPQHF. The chain joins TRBV18 to TRBJ1-5; 8 bases line up with TRBD1. The germline V gene encodes CDR1 KGHSH and CDR2 LQKENI. Trimming at V came to 3 bases and at J to 6 bases, leaving 7 bases not matched to a gene. CDR3 length: 15 amino acids.

This clone was picked up one time. The sample contains more than one DNA sequence encoding this CDR3. The V call is TRBV6-6, the J call TRBJ2-6; possible D gene TRBD1, 5 bases. Trimming cost V 5 bases and J 2 bases, with 10 bases left between them. The CDR3 sequence is 15 residues long. CDR1 and CDR2 from the germline V gene are MNHNY and SVGAGI (reference sequence). CDR3 DNA sequence: TGTGCCAGCAGTCGGCAGGGTGCTGGGGCCAACGTCCTGACTTTC. It encodes CASSRQGAGANVLTF.

The rearrangement joins TRBV6-1 to TRBJ1-1, with D maybe TRBD1 (5 bases). The CDR3 is made up of 11 amino acids. Germline CDR1 is MNHNS and CDR2 is SASEGT. The V end was cut by 3 bases, the J end by 10 bases, with 9 bases between. CDR3: CASSETASAFF. CDR3 sequence (DNA): TGTGCCAGCAGTGAGACAGCGTCAGCTTTCTTT.

The chain links TRBV4-3 to TRBJ2-3; 8 positions match TRBD2. Losses at the gene ends were 1 base for V and 4 bases for J; bases not matched to a gene: 10. There are 17 residues in the CDR3. Germline V gives CDR1 LGHNA, CDR2 YSLEER. The CDR3 reads CASSQGPGRGDSDTQYF. Written as DNA, the CDR3 is TGCGCCAGCAGCCAAGGACCGGGGCGGGGGGATTCAGATACGCAGTATTTT.

This clone was observed a handful of times. This chain joins TRBV10-3 and TRBJ1-5; tentatively, D is TRBD1 (5 bases). This CDR3 has 13 residues. V was trimmed by 11 bases and J by 0 bases, leaving 11 bases between them. Germline loops: CDR1 ENHRY, CDR2 SYGVKD. As DNA, the CDR3 is TGTGCCTCTAACGGGGGTAGCAATCAGCCCCAGCATTTT. It yields the protein CASNGGSNQPQHF.